The 15 T cell receptor beta chains given below trace back to one sample, sequenced in a study of blood T cell repertoires in COVID-19. Sequencing used immunoSEQ multiplex PCR; TCRdb keeps in-frame clones, though not all of them. The data show around 460,000 clones, with around 90% seen just once and 0.8% to 0.85% held by the top ten. The sequencing input was peripheral blood. The receptors stem from a young man with COVID-19, enrolled during active disease.

The chain carries TRBV2 and TRBJ1-3; D ambiguous. Germline CDR1 and CDR2: SNHLY and FYNNEI. V gave up 6 bases and J gave up 0 bases, with 9 bases separating them. This CDR3 region has 14 residues. The CDR3 reads CASRLAGSGNTIYF. The CDR3 region has the DNA TGTGCCAGCAGGCTCGCAGGCTCTGGAAACACCATATATTTT.

The V and J genes are TRBV7-8 and TRBJ2-3; TRBD2 might be the D (5 bases). This CDR3 spans 14 amino acids. Germline V gene data show CDR1 as SGHVS and CDR2 as FQNEAQ. The V end was cut by 3 bases, the J end by 3 bases, with 10 bases between. The CDR3 reads CASSFRGWTDTQYF. The CDR3 nucleotides read TGTGCCAGCAGCTTTCGAGGGTGGACAGATACGCAGTATTTT.

Turning to this clone: Other DNA sequences in this sample translate to the same CDR3. This chain connects TRBV24-1 to TRBJ2-1; tentative D call: TRBD1 (5 bases). The V gene lost 2 bases and the J gene lost 4 bases, with 5 bases spanning the gap. CDR3 length: 13 amino acids. Germline V gives CDR1 KGHDR, CDR2 SFDVKD. The CDR3 here is CATSDSGYNEQFF. CDR3 DNA sequence: TGTGCCACCAGTGATTCAGGGTACAATGAGCAGTTCTTC.

This clone was recorded only once. DNA of the CDR3: TGCGCCAGCAGCCAAGGAGGGCTACGGTACTTC. It is translated as CASSQGGLRYF. The chain couples TRBV4-1 to TRBJ2-5, with D perhaps TRBD2 (5 bases). Germline CDR1 MGHRA, CDR2 YSYEKL. The ends were cut back, 1 base at V and 13 bases at J, with 10 bases in the middle. The CDR3 sequence is 11 residues long.

This chain uses TRBV6-6 with TRBJ1-1, with D tentatively TRBD1 (5 bases). V shed 0 bases and J shed 5 bases, with 10 bases lying between them. The length of the CDR3 is 14 residues. CDR1 is MNHNY and CDR2 is SVGAGI in the germline V gene (reference sequence). For the CDR3, the DNA is TGTGCCAGCAGTTACTCGAAAGGGGCGACTGAAGCTTTCTTT. Protein: CASSYSKGATEAFF.

This sequence joins TRBV29-1 and TRBJ1-2; TRBD1 might be the D (6 bases). The germline gives CDR1 SQVTM, CDR2 ANQGSEA. V lost 3 bases, J lost 6 bases, and 11 bases lay in between. The CDR3 sequence is 12 residues long. CDR3 sequence reads: CSVEGGAHGYTF. CDR3 sequence (DNA): TGCAGCGTTGAGGGGGGGGCACATGGCTACACCTTC.

The gene calls are TRBV25-1 and TRBJ1-2; 9 nucleotides line up with TRBD1. The germline gives CDR1 MGHDK, CDR2 SYGVNS. J lost 7 bases, V lost 6 bases, and 3 bases had no gene match. The CDR3 sequence is 12 residues long. The chain's CDR3 is CASRQGAGGYTF. Here the CDR3 DNA reads TGTGCCAGCAGACAGGGGGCGGGTGGCTACACCTTC.

The chain links TRBV25-1 to TRBJ2-2; D remains unclear. V was clipped by 4 bases and J by 7 bases, with 7 bases between them. This CDR3 comprises 12 residues. Germline lookup yields CDR1 MGHDK and CDR2 SYGVNS. The CDR3 DNA sequence: TGTGCCAGCAGTGGCCCCGGCGGGGAGCTGTTTTTT. As protein: CASSGPGGELFF.

The chain uses TRBV7-6 and TRBJ2-3, with 7 bases lining up with TRBD2. CDR3 length equals 16 residues. CDR1 SGHVS and CDR2 FNYEAQ come from the germline V gene. V lost 2 bases to trimming and J lost 0 bases; unmatched junction nucleotides: 5. CDR3: CASSLRGGDSTDTQYF. The CDR3 DNA reads as TGTGCCAGCAGCTTACGGGGAGGGGATAGCACAGATACGCAGTATTTT.

The chain links TRBV5-1 to TRBJ2-7; the match to TRBD1 covers 9 bases. The germline V gene encodes CDR1 SGHRS and CDR2 YFSETQ. The V gene end was trimmed by 0 bases and the J gene end by 1 base; junction bases not matched to a gene: 2. CDR3 length equals 15 residues. This CDR3 is CASSLGTGESYEQYF. Written as DNA, the CDR3 is TGCGCCAGCAGCTTGGGGACAGGGGAGTCCTACGAGCAGTACTTC. The variable domain in full, with the rest retrieved from reference TRBV5-1 and TRBJ2-7, is KAGVTQTPRYLIKTRGQQVTLSCSPISGHRSVSWYQQTPGQGLQFLFEYFSETQRNKGNFPGRFSGRQFSNSRSEMNVSTLELGDSALYLCASSLGTGESYEQYFGPGTRLTVT.

The rearrangement uses TRBV18 and TRBJ2-7; 7 bases align to TRBD1. Germline CDR1 is KGHSH and CDR2 is LQKENI. V shed 1 base and J 0 bases; nucleotides not matched to a gene: 15. This CDR3 spans 19 amino acids. CDR3: CASSPQGGLSPASSYEQYF. The CDR3 DNA follows: TGTGCCAGCTCACCACAAGGGGGCCTCAGCCCTGCCAGCTCCTACGAGCAGTACTTC.

Only one count was recorded for this clone. The chain uses TRBV11-2 and TRBJ2-1; the D gene is possibly TRBD2 (6 bases). CDR1 and CDR2 (germline): SGHAT, FQNNGV. This CDR3 has 14 residues. Trimming pared 1 base from V and 8 bases from J, leaving 12 bases between. The chain's CDR3 is CASSLGTASDEQFF. CDR3 bases: TGTGCCAGCAGCTTAGGGACCGCTAGCGATGAGCAGTTCTTC.

The CDR3 coding sequence is TGTGCCAGCAGGTCAACAGGGGGCTACACCTTC. Its protein is CASRSTGGYTF. This chain joins TRBV6-5 and TRBJ1-2; weak D call: TRBD1 (6 bases). V lost 6 bases and J 8 bases, leaving 10 bases between the germline ends. Germline-derived CDR1 and CDR2 are MNHEY and SVGAGI. The CDR3 runs to 11 residues.

This clone was observed once. V usage is TRBV15 and J usage is TRBJ2-3, with D hard to call. The germline V gene has CDR1 LNHNV and CDR2 YYDKDF (reference sequence). The CDR3 is 14 amino acids. The germline V and J ends were trimmed by 1 base and 4 bases, with 9 bases remaining between them. CDR3 residues: CATSRGRGPDTQYF. The CDR3 nucleotides read TGTGCCACCAGCAGAGGCCGAGGCCCAGATACGCAGTATTTT.

The chain links TRBV11-3 to TRBJ2-5; D is unresolved. The CDR3 length is 14 residues. CDR1 is SGHNT and CDR2 is YENEEA in the germline V gene. The ends were cut back, 5 bases at V and 2 bases at J, with 12 bases in the middle. DNA of the CDR3: TGTGCCAGCAGCAAAACAGCAATTCAAGAGACCCAGTACTTC. This translates into CASSKTAIQETQYF.